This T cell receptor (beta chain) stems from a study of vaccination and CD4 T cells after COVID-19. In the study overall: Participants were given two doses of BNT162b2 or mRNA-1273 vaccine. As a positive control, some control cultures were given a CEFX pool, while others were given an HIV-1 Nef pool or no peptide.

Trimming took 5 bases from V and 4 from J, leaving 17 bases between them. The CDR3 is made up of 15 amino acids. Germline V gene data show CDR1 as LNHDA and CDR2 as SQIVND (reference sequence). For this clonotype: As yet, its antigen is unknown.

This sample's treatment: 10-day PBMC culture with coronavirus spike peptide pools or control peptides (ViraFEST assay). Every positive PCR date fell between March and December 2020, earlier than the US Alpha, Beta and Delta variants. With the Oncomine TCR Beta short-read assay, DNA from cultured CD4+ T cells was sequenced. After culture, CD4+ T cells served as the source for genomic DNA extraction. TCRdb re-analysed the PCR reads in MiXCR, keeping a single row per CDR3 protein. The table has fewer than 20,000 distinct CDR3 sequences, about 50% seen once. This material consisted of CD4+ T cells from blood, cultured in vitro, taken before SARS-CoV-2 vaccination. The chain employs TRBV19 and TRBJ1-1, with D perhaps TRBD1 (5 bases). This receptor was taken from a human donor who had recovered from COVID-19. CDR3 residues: CASSPANPGGTEAFF. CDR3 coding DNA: TGTGCCAGTAGTCCCGCGAATCCGGGGGGCACTGAAGCTTTCTTT.